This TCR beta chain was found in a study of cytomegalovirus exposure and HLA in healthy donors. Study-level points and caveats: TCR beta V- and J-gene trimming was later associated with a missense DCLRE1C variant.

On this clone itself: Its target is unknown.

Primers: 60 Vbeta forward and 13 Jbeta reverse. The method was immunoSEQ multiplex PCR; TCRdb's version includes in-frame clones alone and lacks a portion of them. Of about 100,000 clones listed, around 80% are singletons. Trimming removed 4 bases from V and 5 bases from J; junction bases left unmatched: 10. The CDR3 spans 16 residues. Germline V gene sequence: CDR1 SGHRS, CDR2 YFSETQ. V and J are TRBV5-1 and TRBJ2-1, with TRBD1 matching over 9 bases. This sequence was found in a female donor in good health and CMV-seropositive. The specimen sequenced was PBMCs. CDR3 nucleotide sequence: TGCGCCAGCAGCCTGGCCGGGACAGGGTTCGACAATGAGCAGTTCTTC. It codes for CASSLAGTGFDNEQFF. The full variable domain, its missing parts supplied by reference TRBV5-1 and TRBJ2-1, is KAGVTQTPRYLIKTRGQQVTLSCSPISGHRSVSWYQQTPGQGLQFLFEYFSETQRNKGNFPGRFSGRQFSNSRSEMNVSTLELGDSALYLCASSLAGTGFDNEQFFGPGTRLTVL.